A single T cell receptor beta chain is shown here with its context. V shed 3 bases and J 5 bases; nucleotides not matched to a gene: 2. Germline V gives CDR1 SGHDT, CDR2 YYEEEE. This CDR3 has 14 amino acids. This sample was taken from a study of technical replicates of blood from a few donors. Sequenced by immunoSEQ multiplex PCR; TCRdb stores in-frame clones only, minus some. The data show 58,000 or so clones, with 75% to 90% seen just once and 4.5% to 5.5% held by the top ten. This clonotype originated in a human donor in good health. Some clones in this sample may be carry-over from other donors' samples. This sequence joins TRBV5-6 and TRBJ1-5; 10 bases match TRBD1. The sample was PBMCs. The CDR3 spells CASSSTGGDQPQHF. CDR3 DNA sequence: TGTGCCAGCAGCTCGACAGGGGGCGATCAGCCCCAGCATTTT.